This T cell receptor (beta chain) was profiled in a study of T cell responses to AZD1222 COVID-19 vaccine (dated by TCRdb to about 2021). Concerning the study at large: Because spike-specific TCR depth and breadth did not differ between the two schedules, AZD1222 recipients who got a second dose at roughly 4 weeks were pooled with those who got a second dose at roughly 12 weeks. Trial participants were enrolled into age subgroups of 18-55, 56-69 and 70-plus years, which contained 148, 28 and 57 TCR-sequenced participants, respectively. TCR sequencing was performed for about 240 trial participants, of whom about 200 were given two doses of AZD1222 and around 26 were given two doses of MenACWY control vaccine. Broader findings and caveats from the paper: Because no day 14 peak-response samples were available, repertoires were characterized only after the peak T cell response. Reportedly, close to half of the unique spike-specific TCRs recognized epitopes lying outside the regions that are mutated in the B.1.351 and B.1.1.7 variants. Only 5 to 7 AZD1222 recipients were SARS-CoV-2 seropositive at baseline, limiting conclusions about previously exposed vaccinees. The 56-69-year group was small, and its depth increase did not reach significance, likely because of low power. The whole spike protein was spanned by vaccine-associated CD4 TCRs, and dominant responses were seen in regions 160-218 and 743-854. Participants were mostly white British and included more females than males, and it was suggested by the authors that clonal diversity may have been underestimated. After two AZD1222 doses, spike-specific TCR breadth and depth were significantly higher than at day 0 and than in MenACWY recipients.

Trimming removed 6 bases from V and 3 bases from J, leaving 13 bases between the germline ends. Sequences LNHNV (CDR1) and YYDKDF (CDR2) are obtained from the germline V gene (reference sequence). The CDR3 starts with the cysteine, ends with the phenylalanine, and has 14 residues. Just CDR3 DNA is preserved here, 42 bases in frame from base 1. In the case of this clone: This clone's antigen is unknown. No base-level quality is on record; no much larger clone is a single base apart.

In light of the paper, this sample's time point label describes: baseline before first vaccination. Vaccinee samples came from UK trials COV001 and COV002, including a single-blind randomized controlled phase 2/3 trial of AZD1222 (ChAdOx1 nCoV-19) in healthy adults. For TCRbeta chain sequencing, PBMC samples from trial participants were taken at day 0 and at day 28 after the second dose. The CDR3 regions of human TCRbeta chains were analyzed by immunosequencing. On the study's bioinformatics: Repertoire TCRs were checked for matches against a reference library of SARS-CoV-2-specific TCRs that had been generated using the MIRA antigen-specificity platform. Breadth was defined as the fraction of unique TCRs that were SARS-CoV-2-associated. Depth was defined as the fraction of total T cells that were SARS-CoV-2-associated. Each spike-specific TCR was assigned to its reactive spike region and to a CD4 or CD8 class using the MIRA data. Log10-transformed breadth and depth values were compared by one-way ANOVA with Sidak's multiple comparisons tests. TCRdb re-hosts the immuneACCESS table, in-frame sequences only. Its copies lack some clones; in the studies checked, an unresolved V gene accounts for under half of them, and the cause for the rest is not known. V, J and clone size are those of that table, while D and trimming were read from the DNA. The sample table records 120,000 to 150,000 clones; under 95% of these occur just once. The ten top clones hold 4% to 6% of the sample.

This sequence originates from an adult in good health. Source: peripheral blood, taken on day 0 of AZD1222 vaccination. The V gene is TRBV15 and the J gene is TRBJ2-3; tentative D gene TRBD1, with 6 bases matching. CDR3 protein: CATSMMTGTDTQYF. The DNA reads as follows: TGTGCCACCAGTATGATGACAGGTACAGATACGCAGTATTTT.